One and the same sample provided the 24 T cell receptor beta chains below, sequenced in a study of blood T cell repertoires in COVID-19. Only in-frame clones appear in the TCRdb table, and some are missing; sequencing was by immunoSEQ multiplex PCR. The sample includes some 250,000 clones, about 80% of them seen just once. The sample taken for sequencing was peripheral blood. The receptor source for this set is a woman over 75 with acute or convalescent COVID-19.

The rearrangement links TRBV6-5 to TRBJ2-3; 11 bases map to TRBD2. This CDR3 comprises 14 residues. V was clipped by 7 bases and J by 3 bases; unmatched bases: 3. The germline V gene has CDR1 MNHEY and CDR2 SVGAGI. CDR3 amino acids: CASTWTSGTDTQYF. For the CDR3, the DNA is TGTGCCAGCACCTGGACTAGCGGGACAGATACGCAGTATTTT.

Here the CDR3 DNA reads TGCGCCAGCAGCTTGGGGACGACAGGGGCTGGCACTGAAGCTTTCTTT. This sequence encodes CASSLGTTGAGTEAFF. The J gene is TRBJ1-1, the V gene TRBV5-1; TRBD1 matches at 8 bases. The CDR3 has 16 amino acids. After removal of 0 bases from V and 4 bases from J, the junction contained 8 bases not matched to a gene. Germline values: CDR1 SGHRS, CDR2 YFSETQ.

The chain is built from TRBV18 and TRBJ1-3; 9 bases agree with TRBD1. The CDR3 consists of 16 residues. The trim removed 3 bases at V and 3 bases at J, leaving 6 bases unmatched. CDR1 is KGHSH, CDR2 LQKENI, per germline. This chain's CDR3 is CASSPVGQGNGNTIYF. CDR3 coding DNA: TGTGCCAGCTCACCCGTTGGACAGGGGAATGGAAACACCATATATTTT. The variable domain in full, with the rest retrieved from reference TRBV18 and TRBJ1-3, is NAGVMQNPRHLVRRRGQEARLRCSPMKGHSHVYWYRQLPEEGLKFMVYLQKENIIDESGMPKERFSAEFPKEGPSILRIQQVVRGDSAAYFCASSPVGQGNGNTIYFGEGSWLTVV.

This chain connects TRBV5-1 to TRBJ2-5; D may be TRBD1 (6 bases). Trimming cost V 1 base and J 4 bases, with 11 bases left between them. Germline loops: CDR1 SGHRS, CDR2 YFSETQ. The CDR3 runs 14 residues. Here the CDR3 DNA reads TGCGCCAGCAGCTTGACAGGGTTTGGAGAGACCCAGTACTTC. Protein: CASSLTGFGETQYF.

The chain couples TRBV10-2 to TRBJ1-1, with a weak D call TRBD1 (6 bases). The CDR3 spans 12 residues. Trimming took off 8 bases at V and 2 bases at J, with 9 bases between the two ends. Germline V gene data show CDR1 as WSHSY and CDR2 as SAAADI. Here the CDR3 reads CASRQVNTEAFF. The CDR3 nucleotides read TGCGCCAGCCGACAGGTTAACACTGAAGCTTTCTTT.

This clone was recorded once. The chain joins TRBV15 to TRBJ1-4; the D gene is possibly TRBD1 (5 bases). V was clipped by 10 bases and J by 0 bases, with 21 bases between them. The V gene's germline CDR1 is LNHNV and CDR2 YYDKDF (reference sequence). CDR3 length: 17 amino acids. The CDR3 DNA reads as TGTGCCAACCGTAGAGGCGGGACGGCAGCAACTAATGAAAAACTGTTTTTT. Translated: CANRRGGTAATNEKLFF.

This clone appeared a few times. J is TRBJ1-1 and V is TRBV5-6, with D possibly being TRBD1 (5 bases). The V gene's germline CDR1 is SGHDT and CDR2 YYEEEE. This CDR3 comprises 15 residues. V was trimmed by 0 bases and J by 2 bases, leaving 11 bases between them. CDR3 in DNA: TGTGCCAGCAGCTTGGGACTGACAGTTAACACTGAAGCTTTCTTT. It codes for CASSLGLTVNTEAFF.

V gene TRBV6-2 or TRBV6-3 combines with J gene TRBJ1-5, with unresolved D. V shed 3 bases and J shed 1 base, with 10 bases lying between them. Germline CDR1 is MNHEY and CDR2 is SVGEGT. The CDR3 has 15 residues. CDR3 bases: TGTGCCAGCAGTTATCTCCCACAGAGCAATCAGCCCCAGCATTTT. It translates to CASSYLPQSNQPQHF.

The chain has TRBV3-1 (or the pseudogene TRBV3-2) and TRBJ1-1; D perhaps matches TRBD1 (5 bases). Germline CDR1 LGHDT, CDR2 YNNKEL (reference sequence). Between the trimmed V and J ends, which lost 8 bases and 5 bases, there was a span of 21 bases. The CDR3 is 15 amino acids. CDR3 in DNA: TGTGCCAGCCCCCAAGTCCGGCAGGGTAGGACTGAAGCTTTCTTT. Its translation: CASPQVRQGRTEAFF.

V gene TRBV4-1 combines with J gene TRBJ2-7, with TRBD1 identical over 7 bases. Germline values: CDR1 MGHRA, CDR2 YSYEKL. CDR3 length equals 15 residues. V shed 4 bases, J shed 4 bases, and the junction held 10 bases outside the gene matches. CDR3 region: CASSLFYRDSYEQYF. CDR3 DNA: TGCGCCAGCAGCCTCTTTTACCGGGACAGTTACGAGCAGTACTTC.

The chain is built from TRBV4-1 and TRBJ1-1; D might be TRBD1 (6 bases). Per germline, CDR1 MGHRA and CDR2 YSYEKL. CDR3 length: 12 amino acids. V was clipped by 3 bases and J by 8 bases, with 10 bases between them. The CDR3 protein is CASSHGGTEAFF. CDR3 coding DNA: TGCGCCAGCAGCCATGGTGGGACAGAAGCTTTCTTT.

The V gene is TRBV14, the J gene TRBJ2-5; TRBD2 aligns across 12 bases. The CDR3 length is 14 residues. Per the germline V gene, CDR1 is SGHDN and CDR2 is FVKESK. V trimming: 9 bases; J trimming: 6 bases; junction bases outside the gene matches: 8. For the CDR3, the DNA is TGTGCCAGTCTCGGACTAGCGGGGCGGAAGACCCAGTACTTC. Amino acid sequence: CASLGLAGRKTQYF. Looking up the rest from reference TRBV14 and TRBJ2-5 gives the full variable domain: EAGVTQFPSHSVIEKGQTVTLRCDPISGHDNLYWYRRVMGKEIKFLLHFVKESKQDESGMPNNRFLAERTGGTYSTLKVQPAELEDSGVYFCASLGLAGRKTQYFGPGTRLLVL.

The genes are TRBV5-5 and TRBJ1-6; D gene ambiguous. CDR1 and CDR2 (germline): SGHKS, YYEKEE (reference sequence). The CDR3 is 12 amino acids. Trimming shortened V by 2 bases and J by 9 bases, and 6 bases separated the two germline ends. The CDR3 DNA sequence: TGTGCCAGCAGCTTCCCCGGTTCACCCCTCCACTTT. It encodes CASSFPGSPLHF.

V and J are TRBV19 and TRBJ1-5; 8 nucleotides align to TRBD1. The trim removed 4 bases at V and 0 bases at J, leaving 11 bases unmatched. This CDR3 comprises 18 residues. Germline CDR1 is LNHDA and CDR2 is SQIVND (reference sequence). As DNA, the CDR3 is TGTGCCAGTAGTACCTACTCAGGACAGGGCTATAGCAATCAGCCCCAGCATTTT. Residues: CASSTYSGQGYSNQPQHF.

The chain uses TRBV6-5 and TRBJ1-2; no clear D gene. Germline lookup yields CDR1 MNHEY and CDR2 SVGAGI. Trimming removed 2 bases at V and 2 bases at J, with 6 bases between. The CDR3 is 13 amino acids. The CDR3 sequence: CASSYVRNYGYTF. As DNA, the CDR3 is TGTGCCAGCAGTTACGTCCGGAACTATGGCTACACCTTC.

A word on this clone: Distinct nucleotide sequences in the sample also encode this CDR3. In DNA, the CDR3 is TGTGCCAGCAGCTTAGACAGGGGATCCTACGAGCAGTACTTC. Amino acid sequence: CASSLDRGSYEQYF. V usage is TRBV7-2 and J usage is TRBJ2-7; 7 bases line up with TRBD1. V lost 1 base to trimming and J lost 1 base; unmatched junction nucleotides: 1. The V gene's germline CDR1 is SGHTA and CDR2 FQGNSA. The CDR3 loop spans 14 amino acids.

The chain couples TRBV6-2 or TRBV6-3 to TRBJ1-1, with a weak D call TRBD1 (6 bases). V was pared by 6 bases and J by 3 bases, with 14 bases between. CDR3 size: 14 residues. The V gene's germline CDR1 is MNHEY and CDR2 SVGEGT. The CDR3 DNA is TGTGCCAGCAGCCGGACAGTTCGAGACACTGAAGCTTTCTTT. Amino acid sequence: CASSRTVRDTEAFF.

The chain recombines TRBV7-9 with TRBJ2-7, with a weak D call TRBD2 (6 bases). CDR3 size: 13 residues. Germline V gene sequence: CDR1 SEHNR, CDR2 FQNEAQ (reference sequence). V lost 1 base and J 6 bases, leaving 10 bases between the germline ends. Here the CDR3 reads CASSLDGGSEQYF. The CDR3 DNA reads TGTGCCAGCAGCTTAGATGGGGGGAGCGAGCAGTACTTC.

There are a few counts of this clone. The rearrangement uses TRBV10-3 and TRBJ2-2; 9 positions agree with TRBD1. V shed 5 bases, J shed 4 bases, and the junction held 8 bases outside the gene matches. The CDR3 totals 16 residues. Germline lookup yields CDR1 ENHRY and CDR2 SYGVKD. As DNA, the CDR3 is TGTGCCATCAGTCGACAGGGGGTAGGTGGCACCGGGGAGCTGTTTTTT. This encodes CAISRQGVGGTGELFF.

To note about this clone: The identical CDR3 is also encoded by other nucleotide sequences in the sample. This chain joins TRBV5-1 and TRBJ1-2; 9 bases agree with TRBD1. The trim removed 0 bases at V and 5 bases at J, leaving 2 bases unmatched. The CDR3 is made up of 14 amino acids. Germline CDR1 SGHRS, CDR2 YFSETQ. The CDR3 DNA reads TGCGCCAGCAGCTTGGAACAGGGGGCGTATGGCTACACCTTC. It is translated as CASSLEQGAYGYTF.

This clone was counted a few times. This chain connects TRBV4-3 to TRBJ1-6, with 8 bases that match TRBD1. The V gene's germline CDR1 is LGHNA and CDR2 YSLEER. V shed 0 bases, J shed 2 bases, and the junction held 12 bases outside the gene matches. This CDR3 contains 20 residues. The CDR3 here is CASSQDSPRTGTPYNSPLHF. CDR3 nucleotide sequence: TGCGCCAGCAGCCAAGATAGTCCCCGGACAGGGACGCCCTATAATTCACCCCTCCACTTT.

This clone was counted between two and nine times. The genes are TRBV19 and TRBJ1-5, with 8 bases fitting TRBD1. Germline V lookup: CDR1 LNHDA, CDR2 SQIVND (reference sequence). The CDR3 is 16 amino acids. J was trimmed by 4 bases and V by 2 bases; bases with no gene match: 7. The CDR3, as DNA: TGTGCCAGTAGTATACCCCACAGGGGGGGAAATCAGCCCCAGCATTTT. Translated, it gives CASSIPHRGGNQPQHF.

The chain carries TRBV7-2 and TRBJ1-5; maybe TRBD1 (5 bases). Trimming shortened V by 0 bases and J by 6 bases, and 9 bases separated the two germline ends. The CDR3 totals 14 residues. From germline, CDR1 is SGHTA and CDR2 FQGNSA. The CDR3 sequence: CASSLAGGGQPQHF. As DNA, the CDR3 is TGTGCCAGCAGCTTAGCGGGGGGGGGTCAGCCCCAGCATTTT.

This clone was detected a few times. The rearrangement joins TRBV12-3 or TRBV12-4 to TRBJ1-2; 7 nucleotides line up with TRBD1. This CDR3 has 13 residues. Trimming took 1 base from V and 5 from J; bases not matched to a gene: 1. Here the CDR3 DNA reads TGTGCCAGCAGTTTAGGACAGGGTTATGGCTACACCTTC. It translates to CASSLGQGYGYTF.